A single sample gave rise to the 23 T cell receptor beta chains below, sequenced in a study of human T cells and chemical hapten exposure. Via MiXCR, TCRdb re-called the RACE reads, giving one row per CDR3 protein. This table holds tens of thousands of distinct CDR3 sequences, 7% to 10% found once. Noted time point: patch test 1, 2 weeks after DPC sensitization. Indicated treatment: therapeutic diphenylcyclopropenone sensitization with weekly scalp DPC. The source was whole blood, collected in connection with sensitization to the hapten diphenylcyclopropenone (DPC). The receptors come from a woman in her thirties or forties with alopecia areata. Some clones in this sample may be carry-over from other donors' samples.

This clonotype was observed a few times. The rearrangement links TRBV19 to TRBJ1-5, with 7 bases that match TRBD1. Germline CDR1 and CDR2: LNHDA and SQIVND (reference sequence). This CDR3 spans 18 amino acids. V lost 2 bases, J lost 6 bases, and 16 bases stayed unmatched. The CDR3 loop reads CASSISGQGGLLGQPQHF. In nucleotides, the CDR3 is TGTGCCAGTAGTATATCTGGGCAGGGGGGGCTGCTGGGTCAGCCCCAGCATTTT.

This clonotype showed up many times. This chain joins TRBV28 and TRBJ1-2; D call uncertain. Germline CDR1 and CDR2: MDHEN and SYDVKM. V lost 3 bases and J 2 bases, leaving 19 bases between the germline ends. CDR3 length: 17 residues. This CDR3 is CASSFTGGANWNYGYTF. For the CDR3, the DNA is TGTGCCAGCAGTTTTACGGGCGGAGCCAACTGGAACTATGGCTACACCTTC.

The V and J genes are TRBV6-4 and TRBJ2-5; D not resolved. Trimming shortened V by 0 bases and J by 1 base, and 12 bases separated the two germline ends. The CDR3 sequence is 16 residues long. Germline CDR1 and CDR2: MRHNA and SNTAGT. The CDR3 nucleotides are TGTGCCAGCAGTGACTCGATTCGGACGGCCCAAGAGACCCAGTACTTC. As protein: CASSDSIRTAQETQYF.

For this clonotype: Being one base from a much bigger clone, this may be a read error. The genes are TRBV2 and TRBJ2-2, with 9 bases aligning to TRBD1. The germline V gene has CDR1 SNHLY and CDR2 FYNNEI. The CDR3 sequence is 15 residues long. CDR3 residues: CVSSLRTGDTGELFF. The CDR3 coding sequence is TGTGTCAGCAGTTTAAGGACAGGGGATACCGGGGAGCTGTTTTTT. Full variable domain (outside the CDR3, taken from reference TRBV2 and TRBJ2-2): EPEVTQTPSHQVTQMGQEVILRCVPISNHLYFYWYRQILGQKVEFLVSFYNNEISEKSEIFDDQFSVERPDGSNFTLKIRSTKLEDSAMYFCVSSLRTGDTGELFFGEGSRLTVL.

The sample holds many counts of this clonotype. V and J are TRBV3-1 and TRBJ2-3, with D possibly being TRBD1 or TRBD2 (6 bases each). CDR3 length: 15 amino acids. CDR1 is LGHDT, CDR2 YNNKEL, per germline (reference sequence). V was shortened by 0 bases and J by 4 bases, with 11 bases between the two germline ends. The CDR3 here is CASSQDPGAPDTQYF. CDR3 in DNA: TGTGCCAGCAGCCAAGATCCGGGGGCCCCAGATACGCAGTATTTT.

This clonotype was counted many times. The chain carries TRBV5-1 and TRBJ1-5; D unclear. Trimming removed 0 bases at V and 5 bases at J, with 6 bases between. The germline CDR1 and CDR2 sequences are SGHRS and YFSETQ. The CDR3 spans 13 residues. The CDR3 region has the DNA TGCGCCAGCAGCTTGGTACCCGATCAGCCCCAGCATTTT. Translation gives CASSLVPDQPQHF.

A few counts support this clonotype. The rearrangement joins TRBV29-1 to TRBJ1-5; 8 bases match TRBD1. The CDR3 contains 13 residues. Looked up from germline, CDR1 is SQVTM and CDR2 is ANQGSEA. J lost 0 bases, V lost 6 bases, and 1 base had no gene match. CDR3 region: CSVQGASNQPQHF. CDR3 in DNA: TGCAGCGTGCAGGGGGCTAGCAATCAGCCCCAGCATTTT.

This clonotype was recorded a few times. The rearrangement links TRBV10-3 to TRBJ2-7, with 7 bases aligning to TRBD2. The V segment lost 8 bases and the J segment 0 bases; nucleotides outside the gene matches: 7. There are 14 residues in the CDR3. Germline V gene lookup returns CDR1 ENHRY and CDR2 SYGVKD. The CDR3 bases are TGTGCCATCGGGGCTAGCGGCTTCTCCTACGAGCAGTACTTC. Translation gives CAIGASGFSYEQYF.

This clonotype appeared many times. The V and J genes are TRBV11-2 and TRBJ1-2; the D is unclear. This CDR3 comprises 16 residues. Per germline, CDR1 SGHAT and CDR2 FQNNGV. The ends were cut back, 5 bases at V and 7 bases at J, with 23 bases in the middle. CDR3 region: CASSAEAGLLYPGYTF. CDR3 coding DNA: TGTGCCAGCAGCGCCGAGGCAGGACTCCTTTATCCTGGCTACACCTTC.

The chain links TRBV5-4 to TRBJ1-6, with D hard to call. The germline gives CDR1 SGHNT, CDR2 YYREEE (reference sequence). V lost 4 bases, J lost 10 bases, and 15 bases lay in between. This CDR3 contains 14 residues. CDR3 region: CASSLTRYGSPLHF. The CDR3 DNA reads TGTGCCAGCAGCCTGACAAGGTACGGATCACCCCTCCACTTT.

This clonotype was detected ten times or more. The chain is built from TRBV3-1 and TRBJ2-7; the D call may be TRBD1 or TRBD2 (5 bases each). V lost 6 bases, J lost 3 bases, and 12 bases lay in between. The CDR3 is made up of 13 amino acids. Per the germline V gene, CDR1 is LGHDT and CDR2 is YNNKEL (reference sequence). This chain's CDR3 is CASREDTDYEQYF. Written as DNA, the CDR3 is TGTGCCAGCAGGGAGGACACCGACTACGAGCAGTACTTC.

The chain employs TRBV7-2 and TRBJ2-3; D uncertain. Germline V gene data show CDR1 as SGHTA and CDR2 as FQGNSA. Trimming stripped 4 bases from V and 6 bases from J, with 5 bases between. This CDR3 is 11 amino acids long. CDR3 protein: CASSWADTQYF. CDR3 coding DNA: TGTGCCAGCAGCTGGGCGGATACGCAGTATTTT.

The gene calls are TRBV7-9 and TRBJ2-5; D is unresolved. The CDR3 is made up of 16 amino acids. Germline values: CDR1 SEHNR, CDR2 FQNEAQ (reference sequence). The ends were cut back, 3 bases at V and 0 bases at J, with 14 bases in the middle. CDR3 loop: CASSFSGKEYQETQYF. The CDR3 nucleotides read TGTGCCAGCAGCTTCTCAGGCAAAGAATACCAAGAGACCCAGTACTTC.

This clonotype was picked up many times. V and J are TRBV16 and TRBJ2-7; D remains ambiguous. CDR1 is KGHSY and CDR2 is FQNENV in the germline V gene. CDR3 size: 14 residues. Trimming stripped 3 bases from V and 7 bases from J, with 16 bases between. The CDR3 coding sequence is TGTGCCAGCAGCCAGGGTGGCCCTGCGGAGGAGCAGTACTTC. It specifies CASSQGGPAEEQYF.

This clonotype has ten or more counts. CDR3 coding DNA: TGTGCCAGTAGTATCCAAGCGGGGGCCATCAATGAGCAGTTCTTC. Its translation is CASSIQAGAINEQFF. The V and J genes are TRBV19 and TRBJ2-1, with 8 positions matching TRBD2. Trimming took 3 bases from V and 6 from J; bases not matched to a gene: 7. The V gene's germline CDR1 is LNHDA and CDR2 SQIVND (reference sequence). There are 15 residues in the CDR3.

There are a few counts of this clonotype. The chain links TRBV11-2 to TRBJ1-1, with D unresolved. The CDR3 runs to 13 residues. Deletions cut 5 bases from V and 7 bases from J, with 14 bases between. The germline V gene has CDR1 SGHAT and CDR2 FQNNGV. DNA for the CDR3: TGTGCCAGCAGCCACTCGGCTGTTAATGAAGCTTTCTTT. Its translation: CASSHSAVNEAFF.

This clonotype was seen ten or more times. The gene calls are TRBV11-3 and TRBJ2-1; D not certain. V was clipped by 0 bases and J by 7 bases, with 7 bases between them. This CDR3 contains 13 residues. CDR1 is SGHNT and CDR2 is YENEEA in the germline V gene. The CDR3: CASSLDWGNEQFF. CDR3 DNA sequence: TGTGCCAGCAGCTTAGATTGGGGTAATGAGCAGTTCTTC.

With respect to this clonotype: This clone may be a read error of a much larger clone one base away. Here the CDR3 reads CVTSASLAGYNEQFF. As DNA, the CDR3 is TGTGTCACCAGTGCCTCACTAGCGGGGTACAATGAGCAGTTCTTC. The chain links TRBV24-1 to TRBJ2-1, with 10 bases that match TRBD2. In germline, CDR1 is KGHDR, CDR2 SFDVKD. This CDR3 contains 15 residues.

V usage is TRBV2 and J usage is TRBJ1-4, with D perhaps matching TRBD1 (5 bases). The CDR3 loop spans 14 amino acids. From germline, CDR1 is SNHLY and CDR2 FYNNEI. V was cut by 6 bases and J by 0 bases, with 8 bases left in between. The CDR3 loop reads CASRRGATNEKLFF. In nucleotides, the CDR3 is TGTGCCAGCAGGCGGGGGGCAACTAATGAAAAACTGTTTTTT.

The genes are TRBV28 and TRBJ2-7, with 8 bases identical to TRBD1. Losses at the gene ends were 4 bases for V and 4 bases for J; bases not matched to a gene: 9. Germline CDR1 reads MDHEN; CDR2 reads SYDVKM. This CDR3 is 15 amino acids long. The CDR3 protein is CASSSGGTGWYEQYF. CDR3 bases: TGTGCCAGCAGTTCAGGGGGCACAGGGTGGTACGAGCAGTACTTC.

This clonotype was counted only a few times. J is TRBJ2-3 and V is TRBV6-6; D not resolved. The ends were cut back, 6 bases at V and 6 bases at J, with 10 bases in the middle. CDR1 MNHNY and CDR2 SVGAGI come from the germline V gene (reference sequence). The CDR3 contains 12 residues. The CDR3: CASSPVRDTQYF. As DNA, the CDR3 is TGTGCCAGCAGCCCAGTTCGGGATACGCAGTATTTT.

The chain employs TRBV6-4 and TRBJ2-3; TRBD1 matches 8 bases. This CDR3 region has 15 residues. Looked up from germline, CDR1 is MRHNA and CDR2 is SNTAGT. V lost 4 bases to trimming and J lost 6 bases; unmatched junction nucleotides: 9. The CDR3: CASSADGQGPDTQYF. CDR3 nucleotide sequence: TGTGCCAGCAGTGCCGACGGACAGGGACCCGATACGCAGTATTTT.

This clonotype was observed at least ten times. V and J are TRBV6-5 and TRBJ1-2; 9 bases match TRBD1. Germline V gives CDR1 MNHEY, CDR2 SVGAGI. Germline trimming cut 6 bases from V and 7 bases from J; bases unmatched to any gene: 6. The CDR3 spans 13 residues. The CDR3 DNA reads TGTGCCAGCAGCCAACAGGGGGCCCGTGGCTACACCTTC. Its translation is CASSQQGARGYTF.